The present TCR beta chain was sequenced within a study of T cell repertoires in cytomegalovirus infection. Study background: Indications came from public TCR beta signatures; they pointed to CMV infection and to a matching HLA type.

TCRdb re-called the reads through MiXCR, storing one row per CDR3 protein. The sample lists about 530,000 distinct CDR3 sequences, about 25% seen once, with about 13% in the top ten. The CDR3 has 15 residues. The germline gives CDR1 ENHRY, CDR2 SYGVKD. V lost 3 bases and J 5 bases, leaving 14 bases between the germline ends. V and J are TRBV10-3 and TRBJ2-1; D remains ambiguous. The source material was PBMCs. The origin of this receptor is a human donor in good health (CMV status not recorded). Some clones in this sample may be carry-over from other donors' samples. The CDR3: CAISDPDPTDNEQFF. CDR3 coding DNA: TGTGCCATCAGTGACCCGGACCCTACGGACAATGAGCAGTTCTTC.